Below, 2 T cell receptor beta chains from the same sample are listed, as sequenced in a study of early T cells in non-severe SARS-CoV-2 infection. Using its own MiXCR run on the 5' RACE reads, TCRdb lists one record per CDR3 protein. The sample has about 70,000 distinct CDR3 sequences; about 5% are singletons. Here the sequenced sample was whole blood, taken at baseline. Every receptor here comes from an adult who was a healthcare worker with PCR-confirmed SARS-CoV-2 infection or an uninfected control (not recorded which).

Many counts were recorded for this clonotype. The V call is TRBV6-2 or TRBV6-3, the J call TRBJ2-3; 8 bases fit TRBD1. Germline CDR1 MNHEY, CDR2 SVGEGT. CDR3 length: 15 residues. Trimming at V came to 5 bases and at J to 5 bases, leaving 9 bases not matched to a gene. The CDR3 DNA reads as TGTGCCAGCAGTCGTCGACAGGGGATGAGAGATACGCAGTATTTT. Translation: CASSRRQGMRDTQYF.

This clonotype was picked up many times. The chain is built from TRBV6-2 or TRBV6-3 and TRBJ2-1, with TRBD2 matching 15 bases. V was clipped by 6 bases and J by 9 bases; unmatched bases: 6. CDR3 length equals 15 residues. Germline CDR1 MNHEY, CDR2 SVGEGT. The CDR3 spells CASRPGLAGGSEQFF. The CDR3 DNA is TGTGCCAGCAGGCCAGGACTAGCGGGAGGGAGTGAGCAGTTCTTC.